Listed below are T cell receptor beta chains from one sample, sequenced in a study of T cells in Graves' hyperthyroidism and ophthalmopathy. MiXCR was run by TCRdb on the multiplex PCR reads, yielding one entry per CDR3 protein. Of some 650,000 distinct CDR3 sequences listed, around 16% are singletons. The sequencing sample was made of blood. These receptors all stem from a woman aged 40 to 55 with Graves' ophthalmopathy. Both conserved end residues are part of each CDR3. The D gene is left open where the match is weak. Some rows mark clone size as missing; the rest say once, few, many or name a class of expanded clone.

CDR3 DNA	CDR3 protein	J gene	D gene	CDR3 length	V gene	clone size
TGTGCCAGCAGCGCCGGGCCTAGGGGGACAGATACGCAGTATTTT	CASSAGPRGTDTQYF	TRBJ2-3	NA	15	TRBV11-2	many
TGTGCCAGCTCCCCTGGAGAGCAGTTCTTC	CASSPGEQFF	TRBJ2-1	NA	10	TRBV18	many
TGTGCCAGCACCCTTAGCTCCTGGGTCACAGATACGCAGTATTTT	CASTLSSWVTDTQYF	TRBJ2-3	NA	15	TRBV6-2/TRBV6-3	NA
TGTGCCTGGAGTGACCCTGCCACAGGGGGAGTCGGCTACACCTTC	CAWSDPATGGVGYTF	TRBJ1-2	TRBD1	15	TRBV30	many
TGTGCCAGCAGTTTTTGGGCCTCGGGGCTCTCCTACGAGCAGTACTTC	CASSFWASGLSYEQYF	TRBJ2-7	NA	16	TRBV27	NA
TGTGCCAACAGCTTAGATCTCCCGGGACTTAAGGGGTCACCCCTCCACTTT	CANSLDLPGLKGSPLHF	TRBJ1-6	NA	17	TRBV11-2	NA
TGTGCCAGTAGTTCAACAGGGGAAGGACCCCTCCACTTT	CASSSTGEGPLHF	TRBJ1-6	TRBD1	13	TRBV19	few
TGCAGCGCCGTCCCCAGGGAAACCTACGAGCAGTACTTC	CSAVPRETYEQYF	TRBJ2-7	NA	13	TRBV20-1	NA
TGTGCCAGCAGCTTAGAGGCTAGCGGGAGTAGCACCTACGAGCAGTACTTC	CASSLEASGSSTYEQYF	TRBJ2-7	TRBD2	17	TRBV7-2	many
TGCGCCAGCAGCTTGGACCGAAGTGTCGACGAGCAGTACTTC	CASSLDRSVDEQYF	TRBJ2-7	NA	14	TRBV5-1	NA
TGTGCCAGCAGTCCCAGGGTTACGGGAAACACCATATATTTT	CASSPRVTGNTIYF	TRBJ1-3	NA	14	TRBV6-2/TRBV6-3	few